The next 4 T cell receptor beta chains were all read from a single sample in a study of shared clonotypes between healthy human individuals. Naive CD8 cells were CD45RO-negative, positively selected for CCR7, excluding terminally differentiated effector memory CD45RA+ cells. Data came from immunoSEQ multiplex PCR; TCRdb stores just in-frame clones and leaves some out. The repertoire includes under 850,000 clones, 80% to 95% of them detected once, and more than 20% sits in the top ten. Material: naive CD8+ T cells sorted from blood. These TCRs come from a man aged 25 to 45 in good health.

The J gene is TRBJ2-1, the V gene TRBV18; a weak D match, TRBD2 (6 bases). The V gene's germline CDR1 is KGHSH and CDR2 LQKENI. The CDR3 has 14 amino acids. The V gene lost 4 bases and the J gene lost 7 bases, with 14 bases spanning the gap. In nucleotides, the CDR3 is TGTGCCAGCTCACTCCCCTTAGCGGCAAATGAGCAGTTCTTC. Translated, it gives CASSLPLAANEQFF.

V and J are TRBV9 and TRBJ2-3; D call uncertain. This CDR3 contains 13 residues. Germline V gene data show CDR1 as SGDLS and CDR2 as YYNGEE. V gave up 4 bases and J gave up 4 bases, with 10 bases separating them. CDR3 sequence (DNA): TGTGCCAGCAGCACCGGACCGGCAGATACGCAGTATTTT. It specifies CASSTGPADTQYF.

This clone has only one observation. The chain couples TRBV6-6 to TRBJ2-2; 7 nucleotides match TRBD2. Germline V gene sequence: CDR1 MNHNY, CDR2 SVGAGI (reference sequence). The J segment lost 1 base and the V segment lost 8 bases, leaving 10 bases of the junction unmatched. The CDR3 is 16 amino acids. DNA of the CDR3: TGTGCCAGCGGATCCCTAGGCGGGAGGAACACCGGGGAGCTGTTTTTT. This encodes CASGSLGGRNTGELFF.

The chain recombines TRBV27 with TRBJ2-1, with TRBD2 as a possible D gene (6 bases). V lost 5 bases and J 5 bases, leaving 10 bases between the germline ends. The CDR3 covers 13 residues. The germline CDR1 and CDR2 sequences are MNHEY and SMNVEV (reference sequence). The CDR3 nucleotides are TGTGCCAGCAGTCGGCCGGGAGACAATGAGCAGTTCTTC. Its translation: CASSRPGDNEQFF.